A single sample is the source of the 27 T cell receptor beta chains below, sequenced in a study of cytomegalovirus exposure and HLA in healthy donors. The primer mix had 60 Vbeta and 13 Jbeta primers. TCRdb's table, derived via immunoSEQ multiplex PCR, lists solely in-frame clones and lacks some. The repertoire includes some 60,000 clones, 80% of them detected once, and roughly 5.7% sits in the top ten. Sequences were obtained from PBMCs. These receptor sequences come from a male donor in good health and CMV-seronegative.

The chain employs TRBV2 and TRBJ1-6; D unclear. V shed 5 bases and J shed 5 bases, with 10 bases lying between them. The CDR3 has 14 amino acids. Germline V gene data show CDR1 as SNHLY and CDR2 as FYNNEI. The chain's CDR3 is CASSPLRDNSPLHF. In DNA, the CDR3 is TGTGCCAGCAGTCCCTTGCGGGATAATTCACCCCTCCACTTT.

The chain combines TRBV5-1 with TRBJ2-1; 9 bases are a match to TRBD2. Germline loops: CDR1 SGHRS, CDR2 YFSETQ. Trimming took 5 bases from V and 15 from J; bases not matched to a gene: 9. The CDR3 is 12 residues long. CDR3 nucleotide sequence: TGCGCCAGCAGGTCCGACGCTAGCGGGGCGTTCTTC. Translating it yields CASRSDASGAFF.

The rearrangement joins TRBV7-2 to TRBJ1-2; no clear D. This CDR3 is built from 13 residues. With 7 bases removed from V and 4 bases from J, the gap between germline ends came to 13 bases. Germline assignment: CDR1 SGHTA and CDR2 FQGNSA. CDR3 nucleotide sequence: TGTGCCAGCACCCCGCCGGAGCGCTATGGCTACACCTTC. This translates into CASTPPERYGYTF.

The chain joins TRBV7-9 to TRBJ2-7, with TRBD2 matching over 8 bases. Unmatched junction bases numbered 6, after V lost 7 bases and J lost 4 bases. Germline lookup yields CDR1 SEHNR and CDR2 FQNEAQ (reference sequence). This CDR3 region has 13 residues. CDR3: CASTGGMSYEQYF. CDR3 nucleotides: TGTGCCAGCACGGGAGGGATGTCTTACGAGCAGTACTTC.

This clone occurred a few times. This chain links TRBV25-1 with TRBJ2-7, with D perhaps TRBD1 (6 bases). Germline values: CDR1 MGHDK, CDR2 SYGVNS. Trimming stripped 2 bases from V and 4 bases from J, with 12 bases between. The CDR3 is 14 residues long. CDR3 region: CASSEGTIQYEQYF. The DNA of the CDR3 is TGTGCCAGCAGTGAAGGGACAATACAATACGAGCAGTACTTC.

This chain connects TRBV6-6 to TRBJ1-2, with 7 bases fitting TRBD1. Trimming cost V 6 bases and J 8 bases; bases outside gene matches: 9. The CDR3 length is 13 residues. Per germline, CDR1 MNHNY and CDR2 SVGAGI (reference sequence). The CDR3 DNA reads TGTGCCAGCAGGGAAACAGGGGCCAGCGGCTACACCTTC. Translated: CASRETGASGYTF.

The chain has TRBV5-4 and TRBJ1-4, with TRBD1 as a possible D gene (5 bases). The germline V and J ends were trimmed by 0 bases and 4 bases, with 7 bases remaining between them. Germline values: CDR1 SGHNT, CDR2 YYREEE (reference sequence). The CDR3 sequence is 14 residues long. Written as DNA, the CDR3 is TGTGCCAGCAGCTTGGGGGGCCTTAATGAAAAACTGTTTTTT. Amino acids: CASSLGGLNEKLFF.

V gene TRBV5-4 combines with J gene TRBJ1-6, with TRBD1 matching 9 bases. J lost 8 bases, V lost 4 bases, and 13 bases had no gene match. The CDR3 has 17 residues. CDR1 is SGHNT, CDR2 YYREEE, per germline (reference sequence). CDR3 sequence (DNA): TGTGCCAGCAGCGCGGGACAGGGACTACACCGCTATTCACCCCTCCACTTT. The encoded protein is CASSAGQGLHRYSPLHF.

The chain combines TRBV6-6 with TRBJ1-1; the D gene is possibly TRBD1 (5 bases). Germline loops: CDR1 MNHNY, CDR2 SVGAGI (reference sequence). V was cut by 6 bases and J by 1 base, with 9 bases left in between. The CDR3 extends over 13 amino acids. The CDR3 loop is CASSYTGNTEAFF. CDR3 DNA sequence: TGTGCCAGCAGCTATACAGGGAACACTGAAGCTTTCTTT.

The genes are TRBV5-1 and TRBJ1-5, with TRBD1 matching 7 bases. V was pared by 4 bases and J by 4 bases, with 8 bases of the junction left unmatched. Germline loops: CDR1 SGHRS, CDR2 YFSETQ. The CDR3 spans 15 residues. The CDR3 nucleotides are TGCGCCAGCAGCCCGGCCGGGACAGCGAATCAGCCCCAGCATTTT. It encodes CASSPAGTANQPQHF.

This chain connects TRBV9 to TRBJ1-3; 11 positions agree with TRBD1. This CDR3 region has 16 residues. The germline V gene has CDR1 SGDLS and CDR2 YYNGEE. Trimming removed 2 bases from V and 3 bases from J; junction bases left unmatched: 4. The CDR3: CASSVGQGDDGNTIYF. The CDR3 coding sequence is TGTGCCAGCAGCGTGGGACAGGGGGACGATGGAAACACCATATATTTT.

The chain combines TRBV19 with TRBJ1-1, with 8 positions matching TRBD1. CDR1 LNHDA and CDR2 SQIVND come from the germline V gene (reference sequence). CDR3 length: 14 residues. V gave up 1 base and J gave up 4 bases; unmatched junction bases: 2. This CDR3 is CASSIGQGSTEAFF. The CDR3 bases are TGTGCCAGTAGTATAGGACAGGGGTCCACTGAAGCTTTCTTT.

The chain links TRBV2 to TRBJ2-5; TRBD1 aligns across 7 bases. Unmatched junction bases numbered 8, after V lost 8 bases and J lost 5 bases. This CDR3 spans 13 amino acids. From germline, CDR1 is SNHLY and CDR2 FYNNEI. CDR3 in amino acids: CASVRQGAETQYF. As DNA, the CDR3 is TGTGCCAGCGTTAGACAGGGAGCGGAGACCCAGTACTTC.

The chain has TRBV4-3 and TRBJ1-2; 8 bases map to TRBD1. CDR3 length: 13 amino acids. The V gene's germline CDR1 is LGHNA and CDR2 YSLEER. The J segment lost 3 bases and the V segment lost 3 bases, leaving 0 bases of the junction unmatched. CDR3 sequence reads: CASSQTGDYGYTF. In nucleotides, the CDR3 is TGCGCCAGCAGCCAGACAGGGGACTATGGCTACACCTTC.

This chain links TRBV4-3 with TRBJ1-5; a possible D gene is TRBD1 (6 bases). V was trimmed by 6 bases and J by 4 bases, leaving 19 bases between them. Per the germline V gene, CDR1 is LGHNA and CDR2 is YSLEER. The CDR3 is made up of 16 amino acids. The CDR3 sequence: CASRTQIGDRNQPQHF. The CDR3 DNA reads TGCGCCAGCAGGACCCAAATTGGTGACAGGAATCAGCCCCAGCATTTT.

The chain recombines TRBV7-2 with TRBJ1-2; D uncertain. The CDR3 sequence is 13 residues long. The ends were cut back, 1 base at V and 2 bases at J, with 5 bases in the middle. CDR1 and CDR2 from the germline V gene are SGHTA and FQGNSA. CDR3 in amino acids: CASSLGQNYGYTF. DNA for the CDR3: TGTGCCAGCAGCTTAGGGCAAAACTATGGCTACACCTTC.

The CDR3 loop reads CASSLNRGDTEAFF. As DNA, the CDR3 is TGTGCCAGCAGCCTCAACAGGGGGGACACTGAAGCTTTCTTT. The J gene is TRBJ1-1, the V gene TRBV14, with 8 positions matching TRBD1. This CDR3 contains 14 residues. V gave up 4 bases and J gave up 3 bases; unmatched junction bases: 4. CDR1 is SGHDN and CDR2 is FVKESK in the germline V gene. The whole variable domain, remainder taken from reference TRBV14 and TRBJ1-1, is EAGVTQFPSHSVIEKGQTVTLRCDPISGHDNLYWYRRVMGKEIKFLLHFVKESKQDESGMPNNRFLAERTGGTYSTLKVQPAELEDSGVYFCASSLNRGDTEAFFGQGTRLTVV.

The CDR3 sequence: CASSLGGTGGGETQYF. The CDR3 DNA sequence: TGTGCCAGCAGCTTAGGCGGGACAGGGGGCGGAGAGACCCAGTACTTC. V usage is TRBV7-7 and J usage is TRBJ2-5, with TRBD1 matching 12 bases. From germline, CDR1 is SSHAT and CDR2 FNYEAQ (reference sequence). Trimming cost V 1 base and J 4 bases; bases outside gene matches: 4. The CDR3 is 16 residues long.

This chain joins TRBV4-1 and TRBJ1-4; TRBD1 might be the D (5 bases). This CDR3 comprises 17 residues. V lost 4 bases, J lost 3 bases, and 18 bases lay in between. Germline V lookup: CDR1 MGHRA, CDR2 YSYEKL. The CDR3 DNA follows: TGCGCCAGCAGCCTAGGAGGGGCCGGGGCCGCTAATGAAAAACTGTTTTTT. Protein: CASSLGGAGAANEKLFF.

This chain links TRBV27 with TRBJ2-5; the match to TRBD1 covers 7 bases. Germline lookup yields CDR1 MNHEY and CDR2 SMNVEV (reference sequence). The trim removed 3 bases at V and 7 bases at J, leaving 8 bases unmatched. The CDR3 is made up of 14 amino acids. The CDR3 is CASSFGRGSGTQYF. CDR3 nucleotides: TGTGCCAGCAGTTTCGGCAGGGGGTCCGGGACCCAGTACTTC.

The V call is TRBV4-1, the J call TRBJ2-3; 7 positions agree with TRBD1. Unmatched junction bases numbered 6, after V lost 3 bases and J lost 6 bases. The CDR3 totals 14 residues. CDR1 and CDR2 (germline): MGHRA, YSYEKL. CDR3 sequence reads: CASSQGQPKDTQYF. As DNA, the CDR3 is TGCGCCAGCAGCCAGGGACAGCCTAAGGATACGCAGTATTTT.

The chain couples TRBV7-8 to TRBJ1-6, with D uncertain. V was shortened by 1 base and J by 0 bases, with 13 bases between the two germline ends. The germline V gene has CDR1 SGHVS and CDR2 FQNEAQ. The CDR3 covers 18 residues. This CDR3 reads CASSLGVRSSSYNSPLHF. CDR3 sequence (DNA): TGTGCCAGCAGCTTAGGAGTCAGGTCAAGCTCCTATAATTCACCCCTCCACTTT.

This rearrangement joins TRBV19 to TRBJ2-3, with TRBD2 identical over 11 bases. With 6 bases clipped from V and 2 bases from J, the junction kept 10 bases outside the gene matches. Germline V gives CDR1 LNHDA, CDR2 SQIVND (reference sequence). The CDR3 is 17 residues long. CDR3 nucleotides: TGTGCCAGTAGACCAACTGGACTAGCGGGCCTCACAGATACGCAGTATTTT. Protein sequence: CASRPTGLAGLTDTQYF.

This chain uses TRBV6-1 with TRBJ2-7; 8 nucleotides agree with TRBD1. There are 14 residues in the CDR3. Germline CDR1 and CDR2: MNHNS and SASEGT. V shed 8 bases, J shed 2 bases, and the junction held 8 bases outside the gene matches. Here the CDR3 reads CASSTGASTYEQYF. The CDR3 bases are TGTGCCAGCTCGACAGGGGCGAGCACCTACGAGCAGTACTTC.

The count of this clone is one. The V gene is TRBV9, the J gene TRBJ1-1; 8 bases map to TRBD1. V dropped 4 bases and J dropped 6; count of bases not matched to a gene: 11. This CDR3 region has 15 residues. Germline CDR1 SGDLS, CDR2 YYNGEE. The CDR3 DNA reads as TGTGCCAGCAGCCCGGACAGGGCTCGATCCCCTGAAGCTTTCTTT. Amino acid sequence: CASSPDRARSPEAFF.

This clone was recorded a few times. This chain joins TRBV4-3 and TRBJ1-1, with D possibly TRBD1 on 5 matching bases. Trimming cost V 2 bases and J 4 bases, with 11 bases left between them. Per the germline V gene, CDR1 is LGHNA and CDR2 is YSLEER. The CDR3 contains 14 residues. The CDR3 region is CASSQLTASTEAFF. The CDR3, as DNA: TGCGCCAGCAGCCAATTGACAGCCTCCACTGAAGCTTTCTTT.

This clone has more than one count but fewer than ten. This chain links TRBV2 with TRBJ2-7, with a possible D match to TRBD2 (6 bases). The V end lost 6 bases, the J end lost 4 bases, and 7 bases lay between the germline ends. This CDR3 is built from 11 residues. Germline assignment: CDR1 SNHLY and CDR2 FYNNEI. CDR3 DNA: TGTGCCAGCAGAGGAGGGTACGAGCAGTACTTC. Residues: CASRGGYEQYF.